The 7 T cell receptor beta chains in this list originate from one sample, sequenced in a study of T cell responses to AZD1222 COVID-19 vaccine. Using immunoSEQ multiplex PCR, the repertoire was profiled, and TCRdb retains in-frame clones only, with some absent. The sample holds around 110,000 clones, approximately 89% seen once. The specimen comprised peripheral blood, sampled on day 0 of AZD1222 vaccination. The receptors here all came from an adult in good health.

The chain joins TRBV21-1 to TRBJ1-5. TRBV21-1 is recorded as a pseudogene. The CDR3 loop spans 19 amino acids. The CDR3 sequence: CASSKVLGGGLKSNQPQHF. CDR3 sequence (DNA): TGTGCCAGCAGCAAGGTCCTCGGGGGGGGACTAAAAAGCAATCAGCCCCAGCATTTT.

This chain joins TRBV11-2 and TRBJ1-3; possibly TRBD1 for D (5 bases). The V end was cut by 2 bases, the J end by 3 bases, with 11 bases between. This CDR3 spans 15 amino acids. The germline gives CDR1 SGHAT, CDR2 FQNNGV. The CDR3 protein is CASSLKVGGGNTIYF. The CDR3 DNA reads as TGTGCCAGCAGCTTAAAGGTCGGGGGTGGAAACACCATATATTTT.

This chain uses TRBV10-3 with TRBJ2-7; D not certain. In germline, CDR1 is ENHRY, CDR2 SYGVKD. The CDR3 has 18 residues. The V end lost 4 bases, the J end lost 1 base, and 23 bases lay between the germline ends. The CDR3, as DNA: TGTGCCATCAGTGGGTTTCTGGAGCAGTCCCGATCATCCTACGAGCAGTACTTC. Residues: CAISGFLEQSRSSYEQYF.

The genes are TRBV4-3 and TRBJ2-2; D remains ambiguous. The germline V gene encodes CDR1 LGHNA and CDR2 YSLEER. This CDR3 comprises 14 residues. The ends were cut back, 1 base at V and 4 bases at J, with 7 bases in the middle. CDR3 DNA sequence: TGCGCCAGCAGCCAAGGCTTCAGCACCGGGGAGCTGTTTTTT. Amino acids: CASSQGFSTGELFF.

The V call is TRBV15, the J call TRBJ2-2; 9 bases agree with TRBD2. The ends lost 4 bases at V and 6 bases at J; junction bases unmatched: 3. The CDR3 runs 14 residues. The germline V gene has CDR1 LNHNV and CDR2 YYDKDF (reference sequence). DNA for the CDR3: TGTGCCACCAGCACCGGGACTAGCCCCGGGGAGCTGTTTTTT. Residues: CATSTGTSPGELFF.

This chain links TRBV5-6 with TRBJ1-2, with TRBD1 matching 7 bases. Germline V gene data show CDR1 as SGHDT and CDR2 as YYEEEE. The V segment lost 7 bases and the J segment 5 bases; nucleotides outside the gene matches: 17. The CDR3 runs 16 residues. Written as DNA, the CDR3 is TGTGCCAGCGAGGAGATAGGGGGCGCTAAGGAGTATGGCTACACCTTC. Translating it yields CASEEIGGAKEYGYTF.

The CDR3 region has the DNA TGTGCCAGCAGTCCAAGGCAGGGGAAATCACCCCTCCACTTT. Translation gives CASSPRQGKSPLHF. V usage is TRBV27 and J usage is TRBJ1-6; D might be TRBD1 (6 bases). Trimming removed 5 bases from V and 10 bases from J, with 15 bases in between. Germline CDR1 MNHEY, CDR2 SMNVEV (reference sequence). The CDR3 consists of 14 residues.